The 26 T cell receptor beta chains reported below all come from one sample, sequenced in a study of shared clonotypes between healthy human individuals (dated by TCRdb to the early 2020s). Libraries were prepared through the immunoSEQ multiplex PCR assay. The table comes from immuneACCESS by way of TCRdb, which keeps in-frame sequences with V and J called. Part of the clones is missing from these tables; in studies checked, under half for an unresolved V gene and the rest for unknown reasons. The sample data list 2.3 million or so clones, and 90% to 95% of these were observed just once. Jointly, the top ten make up around 0.4% of the sample. Material for sequencing was naive CD4+ T cells from PBMCs. Read against the paper, the sample's cell subset or site label means: CD45RA+ positively selected. These receptors were collected from a man between 18 and 35 years old in good health. Some clones in this sample may be carry-over from other donors' samples.

Only one count was recorded for this clone. The gene calls are TRBV10-2 and TRBJ1-1; 9 nucleotides line up with TRBD1. The CDR3 extends over 13 amino acids. The junction had 1 base not matched to a gene; V was cut back by 3 bases and J by 5 bases. The germline V gene encodes CDR1 WSHSY and CDR2 SAAADI. CDR3 nucleotide sequence: TGCGCCAGCAGTGACGGACAGGGGACTGAAGCTTTCTTT. Encoded protein: CASSDGQGTEAFF.

The chain joins TRBV18 to TRBJ1-3; D is perhaps TRBD1 (6 bases). V lost 3 bases to trimming and J lost 0 bases, with 18 bases between them. Germline V CDR1 and CDR2: KGHSH, LQKENI. The CDR3 is made up of 18 amino acids. The CDR3 spells CASSPKDRTVISGNTIYF. CDR3 coding DNA: TGTGCCAGCTCACCGAAAGATAGGACAGTCATCTCTGGAAACACCATATATTTT.

This chain joins TRBV30 and TRBJ1-3, with D unresolved. CDR1 and CDR2 from the germline V gene are GTSNPN and SVGIG (reference sequence). The CDR3 runs to 14 residues. Trimming left V 0 bases short and J 4 bases short, with 10 bases between. CDR3 sequence (DNA): TGTGCCTGGAGTGTGGGGTCCATCGGAAACACCATATATTTT. Protein: CAWSVGSIGNTIYF.

The rearrangement links TRBV30 to TRBJ2-2; D call uncertain. The V gene lost 2 bases and the J gene lost 2 bases, with 18 bases spanning the gap. Germline V gene sequence: CDR1 GTSNPN, CDR2 SVGIG (reference sequence). This CDR3 has 17 amino acids. The CDR3 DNA sequence: TGTGCCTGGAGTATAGGTGTGGGTCAGGTTAACACCGGGGAGCTGTTTTTT. Amino acid sequence: CAWSIGVGQVNTGELFF. Full variable domain (missing parts from reference TRBV30 and TRBJ2-2): SQTIHQWPATLVQPVGSPLSLECTVEGTSNPNLYWYRQAAGRGLQLLFYSVGIGQISSEVPQNLSASRPQDRQFILSSKKLLLSDSGFYLCAWSIGVGQVNTGELFFGEGSRLTVL.

The chain is built from TRBV6-6 and TRBJ2-5; 9 nucleotides align to TRBD2. V gave up 7 bases and J gave up 5 bases; unmatched junction bases: 8. Germline V lookup: CDR1 MNHNY, CDR2 SVGAGI (reference sequence). There are 14 residues in the CDR3. The CDR3 loop reads CASTAPTSGETQYF. In DNA form, the CDR3 reads TGTGCCAGCACCGCCCCCACTAGCGGGGAGACCCAGTACTTC.

The chain is built from TRBV15 and TRBJ2-1, with 8 bases that match TRBD2. Germline lookup yields CDR1 LNHNV and CDR2 YYDKDF (reference sequence). The V and J ends lost 6 bases and 0 bases, in that order; junction bases with no gene match: 1. The CDR3 has 14 amino acids. The CDR3 here is CATRTSDSYNEQFF. The CDR3 nucleotides are TGTGCCACCAGGACTAGCGACTCCTACAATGAGCAGTTCTTC.

The gene calls are TRBV30 and TRBJ1-3; no reliable D call. The CDR3 covers 14 residues. V was trimmed by 4 bases and J by 4 bases, leaving 14 bases between them. The germline V gene has CDR1 GTSNPN and CDR2 SVGIG (reference sequence). CDR3 loop: CAWNRYTSGNTIYF. DNA for the CDR3: TGTGCCTGGAACCGGTACACCTCGGGAAACACCATATATTTT.

The rearrangement uses TRBV15 and TRBJ2-2, with D possibly matching TRBD2 (6 bases). V lost 0 bases to trimming and J lost 5 bases, with 22 bases between them. The CDR3 is 19 amino acids. Germline lookup yields CDR1 LNHNV and CDR2 YYDKDF (reference sequence). CDR3 bases: TGTGCCACCAGCAGAGATTGGTTCCAGACCGGGAGTTGGACCGGGGAGCTGTTTTTT. Translation: CATSRDWFQTGSWTGELFF. Full variable domain (remainder filled in from reference TRBV15 and TRBJ2-2): DAMVIQNPRYQVTQFGKPVTLSCSQTLNHNVMYWYQQKSSQAPKLLFHYYDKDFNNEADTPDNFQSRRPNTSFCFLDIRSPGLGDTAMYLCATSRDWFQTGSWTGELFFGEGSRLTVL.

The gene calls are TRBV27 and TRBJ2-7; TRBD2 aligns across 9 bases. The CDR3 extends over 18 amino acids. V lost 4 bases and J lost 2; bases outside the gene matches: 15. CDR1 and CDR2 (germline): MNHEY, SMNVEV (reference sequence). CDR3 sequence reads: CASSSRLRKREETYEQYF. The CDR3 region has the DNA TGTGCCAGCAGTTCCCGCTTACGAAAGCGGGAGGAAACCTACGAGCAGTACTTC.

The chain employs TRBV27 and TRBJ2-7, with D perhaps matching TRBD1 or TRBD2 (5 bases each). Deletions cut 3 bases from V and 6 bases from J, with 15 bases between. CDR3 length: 14 amino acids. Germline loops: CDR1 MNHEY, CDR2 SMNVEV (reference sequence). The CDR3 sequence: CASSLGESGSEQYF. In DNA, the CDR3 is TGTGCCAGCAGTTTGGGGGAGTCGGGTTCCGAGCAGTACTTC.

This rearrangement joins TRBV19 to TRBJ2-7; TRBD1 is a possible D gene (5 bases). Germline CDR1 reads LNHDA; CDR2 reads SQIVND (reference sequence). The germline V and J ends were trimmed by 6 bases and 3 bases, with 15 bases remaining between them. This CDR3 region has 14 residues. In nucleotides, the CDR3 is TGTGCCAGTAGAACAAAGACAGCCTACTACGAGCAGTACTTC. Protein sequence: CASRTKTAYYEQYF. Full variable domain (rest looked up from reference TRBV19 and TRBJ2-7): DGGITQSPKYLFRKEGQNVTLSCEQNLNHDAMYWYRQDPGQGLRLIYYSQIVNDFQKGDIAEGYSVSREKKESFPLTVTSAQKNPTAFYLCASRTKTAYYEQYFGPGTRLTVT.

This chain uses TRBV4-3 with TRBJ2-7, with D perhaps matching TRBD1 or TRBD2 (5 bases each). The germline gives CDR1 LGHNA, CDR2 YSLEER. The CDR3 has 13 residues. Trimming stripped 5 bases from V and 2 bases from J, with 10 bases between. This CDR3 reads CASSWDLAYEQYF. Here the CDR3 DNA reads TGCGCCAGCAGCTGGGACCTCGCCTACGAGCAGTACTTC.

This clone was observed once. The chain links TRBV11-3 to TRBJ2-1; D is unclear. The CDR3 has 13 amino acids. Looked up from germline, CDR1 is SGHNT and CDR2 is YENEEA. V shed 3 bases and J shed 1 base, with 4 bases lying between them. CDR3 in amino acids: CASSFNSYNEQFF. CDR3 nucleotides: TGTGCCAGCAGCTTTAATTCCTACAATGAGCAGTTCTTC.

V gene TRBV28 combines with J gene TRBJ2-7; no clear D gene. With 2 bases removed from V and 4 bases from J, the gap between germline ends came to 12 bases. The length of the CDR3 is 14 residues. CDR1 is MDHEN, CDR2 SYDVKM, per germline. DNA for the CDR3: TGTGCCAGCAGTTTAAGCCGGAGCCCTTACGAGCAGTACTTC. Its protein is CASSLSRSPYEQYF.

The rearrangement uses TRBV28 and TRBJ2-7, with 7 nucleotides matching TRBD2. Germline CDR1 is MDHEN and CDR2 is SYDVKM. The CDR3 is made up of 16 amino acids. The ends lost 8 bases at V and 1 base at J; junction bases unmatched: 14. Here the CDR3 reads CASGRRVGTNSYEQYF. The CDR3 nucleotides are TGTGCCAGCGGCCGGAGGGTGGGGACTAATTCCTACGAGCAGTACTTC. Combining the CDR3 with reference TRBV28 and TRBJ2-7 gives the whole variable domain DVKVTQSSRYLVKRTGEKVFLECVQDMDHENMFWYRQDPGLGLRLIYFSYDVKMKEKGDIPEGYSVSREKKERFSLILESASTNQTSMYLCASGRRVGTNSYEQYFGPGTRLTVT.

The chain combines TRBV18 with TRBJ1-1; D might be TRBD1 (5 bases). This CDR3 spans 13 amino acids. Germline CDR1 and CDR2: KGHSH and LQKENI. Between the trimmed V and J ends, which lost 5 bases and 0 bases, there was a span of 7 bases. CDR3 region: CASSGALNTEAFF. For the CDR3, the DNA is TGTGCCAGCTCAGGGGCGTTGAACACTGAAGCTTTCTTT.

Concerning this clone: Other DNA variants within this sample encode the same CDR3. The chain recombines TRBV4-1 with TRBJ2-6, with 7 bases fitting TRBD2. The CDR3 spans 21 residues. The junction had 20 bases not matched to a gene; V was cut back by 6 bases and J by 0 bases. The germline V gene encodes CDR1 MGHRA and CDR2 YSYEKL. CDR3 DNA: TGCGCCAGCAGGAGCGGGATCGTCGGGGCAGGAGCCCGCTCTGGGGCCAACGTCCTGACTTTC. Translating gives CASRSGIVGAGARSGANVLTF.

The sample holds one count of this clone. This chain joins TRBV21-1 and TRBJ1-2; no DNA check was done on the table's D call, TRBD1. TRBV21-1 is deemed a pseudogene. The CDR3 spans 15 residues. The CDR3 sequence is CASSAAVRGNYGYTF. DNA of the CDR3: TGTGCCAGCAGCGCGGCCGTCAGGGGAAACTATGGCTACACCTTC.

The V gene is TRBV29-1, the J gene TRBJ1-2; D call uncertain. CDR1 and CDR2 from the germline V gene are SQVTM and ANQGSEA. The CDR3 runs 14 residues. Trimming left V 6 bases short and J 0 bases short, with 14 bases between. CDR3 nucleotides: TGCAGCGTAATGACGGCGAATTCTAACTATGGCTACACCTTC. Translated: CSVMTANSNYGYTF.

The CDR3 DNA is TGCGCCAGCAGCCAAGATAAAAGAGCGGGACTGCGCAATGAAAAACTGTTTTTT. This encodes CASSQDKRAGLRNEKLFF. This chain joins TRBV4-1 and TRBJ1-4; a possible D gene is TRBD1 (5 bases). The V end lost 0 bases, the J end lost 5 bases, and 19 bases lay between the germline ends. CDR3 length equals 18 residues. The V gene's germline CDR1 is MGHRA and CDR2 YSYEKL.

This sequence joins TRBV28 and TRBJ2-7; D unclear. This CDR3 is built from 15 residues. The V and J ends lost 2 bases and 7 bases respectively, with 18 bases between them. CDR1 is MDHEN, CDR2 SYDVKM, per germline. The chain's CDR3 is CASSLRSGMGGEQYF. As DNA, the CDR3 is TGTGCCAGCAGTTTACGTTCAGGAATGGGCGGAGAGCAGTACTTC.

The V and J genes are TRBV27 and TRBJ1-5, with TRBD1 matching 7 bases. CDR3 length equals 15 residues. J gave up 2 bases and V 6 bases, and 7 bases lay outside the gene matches. Germline CDR1 MNHEY, CDR2 SMNVEV (reference sequence). The CDR3 DNA follows: TGTGCCAGCAGACTACAGGGGATGGGCAATCAGCCCCAGCATTTT. Encoded protein: CASRLQGMGNQPQHF.

This chain connects TRBV5-1 to TRBJ2-2; TRBD1 is a possible D gene (6 bases). The CDR3 covers 16 residues. Trimming removed 2 bases from V and 7 bases from J, with 18 bases in between. Germline V gene data show CDR1 as SGHRS and CDR2 as YFSETQ. The CDR3 sequence is CASSFRPTGSIGELFF. The CDR3 nucleotides read TGCGCCAGCAGCTTTCGTCCGACAGGTTCGATCGGGGAGCTGTTTTTT.

This clone was counted a few times. V gene TRBV18 combines with J gene TRBJ2-7, with D unclear. Trimming cost V 6 bases and J 5 bases, with 8 bases left between them. In germline, CDR1 is KGHSH, CDR2 LQKENI. CDR3 length: 11 amino acids. The CDR3 region is CASSQRDEQYF. CDR3 in DNA: TGTGCCAGCTCCCAAAGAGACGAGCAGTACTTC.

As to this clone: Within the sample, other DNA sequences also encode this same CDR3. The gene calls are TRBV6-5 and TRBJ2-3; D may be TRBD2 (5 bases). The germline V gene encodes CDR1 MNHEY and CDR2 SVGAGI. V was shortened by 6 bases and J by 1 base, with 8 bases between the two germline ends. The CDR3 sequence is 13 residues long. CDR3 DNA: TGTGCCAGCAGACGGACTGGCACAGATACGCAGTATTTT. This sequence encodes CASRRTGTDTQYF.

The chain recombines TRBV5-1 with TRBJ2-1, with 8 bases identical to TRBD2. The length of the CDR3 is 15 residues. The V segment lost 5 bases and the J segment 7 bases; nucleotides outside the gene matches: 11. In germline, CDR1 is SGHRS, CDR2 YFSETQ. The CDR3 bases are TGCGCCAGCAGTCCAGCGGGAGATCTAGGGAATGAGCAGTTCTTC. It translates to CASSPAGDLGNEQFF.